These 26 T cell receptor beta chains were sequenced from one sample in a study of cytomegalovirus exposure and HLA in healthy donors. Both 60 Vbeta primers and 13 Jbeta primers went into the PCR. Assay used: immunoSEQ multiplex PCR; TCRdb lists only in-frame clones, some missing. The table includes about 130,000 clones, roughly 83% detected once. Sequenced sample: PBMCs. Every receptor here comes from a man aged 35-49 years in good health and CMV-seronegative.

The rearrangement links TRBV4-1 to TRBJ1-1; maybe TRBD1 (6 bases). This CDR3 is built from 15 residues. Trimming stripped 0 bases from V and 1 base from J, with 9 bases between. Per germline, CDR1 MGHRA and CDR2 YSYEKL. CDR3 sequence: CASSQDGRGNTEAFF. CDR3 coding DNA: TGCGCCAGCAGCCAAGATGGCAGGGGGAACACTGAAGCTTTCTTT.

The V gene is TRBV5-6, the J gene TRBJ1-5; TRBD1 is a possible D gene (5 bases). Germline assignment: CDR1 SGHDT and CDR2 YYEEEE. Trimming pared 2 bases from V and 3 bases from J, leaving 9 bases between. The CDR3 contains 14 residues. Here the CDR3 DNA reads TGTGCCAGCAGCTTTTGGGGGGACAATCAGCCCCAGCATTTT. This translates into CASSFWGDNQPQHF.

This clone has more than one count but fewer than ten. This chain joins TRBV4-1 and TRBJ2-7, with 8 bases matching TRBD2. The V segment lost 5 bases and the J segment 4 bases; nucleotides outside the gene matches: 4. The V gene's germline CDR1 is MGHRA and CDR2 YSYEKL. The CDR3 sequence is 13 residues long. The CDR3 region has the DNA TGCGCCAGCAGCAGCGGGAGATGGTACGAGCAGTACTTC. Protein product: CASSSGRWYEQYF.

This clone was seen a single time. V and J are TRBV10-3 and TRBJ2-2, with TRBD1 identical over 8 bases. V lost 6 bases, J lost 5 bases, and 11 bases stayed unmatched. The CDR3 consists of 16 residues. Per the germline V gene, CDR1 is ENHRY and CDR2 is SYGVKD. This CDR3 is CAIRNQGAPRTGELFF. In nucleotides, the CDR3 is TGTGCCATCAGAAACCAGGGGGCGCCCCGTACCGGGGAGCTGTTTTTT.

The chain is built from TRBV7-8 and TRBJ2-7; 14 bases are shared with TRBD2. Trimming at V came to 4 bases and at J to 0 bases, leaving 5 bases not matched to a gene. This CDR3 has 17 residues. Germline V CDR1 and CDR2: SGHVS, FQNEAQ. The CDR3 here is CASSSGLAGENSYEQYF. CDR3 nucleotide sequence: TGTGCCAGCAGCTCGGGACTAGCGGGGGAAAACTCCTACGAGCAGTACTTC.

Turning to this clone: This CDR3 is also generated by other DNA sequences in the sample. The chain is built from TRBV5-1 and TRBJ1-6, with no clear D. This CDR3 comprises 18 residues. The germline gives CDR1 SGHRS, CDR2 YFSETQ. The germline V and J ends were trimmed by 0 bases and 0 bases, with 13 bases remaining between them. CDR3 sequence reads: CASSLDSPISSYNSPLHF. CDR3 nucleotide sequence: TGCGCCAGCAGCTTGGACAGCCCGATTAGCTCCTATAATTCACCCCTCCACTTT.

The CDR3 protein is CASSERESSGNTIYF. The DNA of the CDR3 is TGTGCCAGCAGCGAGAGAGAGAGCTCTGGAAACACCATATATTTT. This chain links TRBV7-9 with TRBJ1-3; D call uncertain. The CDR3 covers 15 residues. Trimming left V 5 bases short and J 0 bases short, with 11 bases between. CDR1 and CDR2 (germline): SEHNR, FQNEAQ (reference sequence).

This clone appeared once. This chain uses TRBV5-4 with TRBJ2-7; 11 bases line up with TRBD1. Germline V gene sequence: CDR1 SGHNT, CDR2 YYREEE (reference sequence). The CDR3 length is 15 residues. J gave up 5 bases and V 3 bases, and 7 bases lay outside the gene matches. The CDR3 loop is CASSSGQGEFDEQYF. The CDR3 nucleotides are TGTGCCAGCAGCTCGGGACAGGGGGAATTTGACGAGCAGTACTTC.

This chain joins TRBV5-6 and TRBJ2-7, with D hard to call. Germline CDR1 SGHDT, CDR2 YYEEEE. V was pared by 0 bases and J by 6 bases, with 10 bases between. This CDR3 region has 13 residues. CDR3 in amino acids: CASSLGNRFEQYF. The DNA of the CDR3 is TGTGCCAGCAGCTTGGGAAACAGATTCGAGCAGTACTTC. Filled out from reference TRBV5-6 and TRBJ2-7, the complete variable domain reads DAGVTQSPTHLIKTRGQQVTLRCSPKSGHDTVSWYQQALGQGPQFIFQYYEEEERQRGNFPDRFSGHQFPNYSSELNVNALLLGDSALYLCASSLGNRFEQYFGPGTRLTVT.

The CDR3 loop is CASSQQGEDTQYF. In DNA, the CDR3 is TGCGCCAGCAGCCAACAGGGCGAGGATACGCAGTATTTT. The chain carries TRBV4-1 and TRBJ2-3; tentative D call: TRBD1 (5 bases). Germline V CDR1 and CDR2: MGHRA, YSYEKL. This CDR3 comprises 13 residues. V lost 2 bases, J lost 6 bases, and 9 bases lay in between.

This CDR3 reads CASSQIAGKETQYF. The CDR3 region has the DNA TGTGCCAGCAGCCAAATAGCGGGAAAAGAGACCCAGTACTTC. The chain has TRBV14 and TRBJ2-5, with TRBD2 identical over 8 bases. Germline V gene sequence: CDR1 SGHDN, CDR2 FVKESK. V lost 2 bases, J lost 3 bases, and 2 bases stayed unmatched. This CDR3 comprises 14 residues. Looking up the rest from reference TRBV14 and TRBJ2-5 gives the full variable domain: EAGVTQFPSHSVIEKGQTVTLRCDPISGHDNLYWYRRVMGKEIKFLLHFVKESKQDESGMPNNRFLAERTGGTYSTLKVQPAELEDSGVYFCASSQIAGKETQYFGPGTRLLVL.

This clone was detected a few times. The genes are TRBV7-8 and TRBJ1-5; tentatively, D is TRBD1 (5 bases). The V and J ends lost 1 base and 6 bases respectively, with 10 bases between them. The CDR3 is 14 residues long. Per germline, CDR1 SGHVS and CDR2 FQNEAQ. The CDR3 nucleotides read TGTGCCAGCAGCTTAGTGTCAGGGTCTCAGCCCCAGCATTTT. Residues: CASSLVSGSQPQHF.

The chain joins TRBV7-2 to TRBJ2-4, with D unclear. Deletions cut 2 bases from V and 10 bases from J, with 9 bases between. This CDR3 has 12 amino acids. CDR1 is SGHTA, CDR2 FQGNSA, per germline. CDR3 sequence reads: CASSLQRRIQYF. CDR3 in DNA: TGTGCCAGCAGCTTACAGAGGCGTATTCAGTACTTC.

This clone was detected a few times. J is TRBJ1-3 and V is TRBV19; 7 positions agree with TRBD1. The CDR3 runs to 15 residues. CDR1 and CDR2 from the germline V gene are LNHDA and SQIVND (reference sequence). The junction had 5 bases not matched to a gene; V was cut back by 1 base and J by 5 bases. In DNA form, the CDR3 reads TGTGCCAGTAGTATAGCCGGCAGGGGGAGAAACACCATATATTTT. Its protein product is CASSIAGRGRNTIYF. The full variable domain, with the rest looked up from reference TRBV19 and TRBJ1-3, is DGGITQSPKYLFRKEGQNVTLSCEQNLNHDAMYWYRQDPGQGLRLIYYSQIVNDFQKGDIAEGYSVSREKKESFPLTVTSAQKNPTAFYLCASSIAGRGRNTIYFGEGSWLTVV.

The chain recombines TRBV7-3 with TRBJ2-1; no clear D. This CDR3 is 14 amino acids long. Germline V gene data show CDR1 as SGHTA and CDR2 as FQGTGA. Trimming cost V 2 bases and J 7 bases, with 12 bases left between them. CDR3 in amino acids: CASSLGVGENEQFF. CDR3 coding DNA: TGTGCCAGCAGCTTAGGCGTCGGAGAAAATGAGCAGTTCTTC.

The rearrangement links TRBV19 to TRBJ2-1, with TRBD2 as a possible D gene (6 bases). Trimming left V 3 bases short and J 1 base short, with 7 bases between. The CDR3 extends over 14 amino acids. Germline values: CDR1 LNHDA, CDR2 SQIVND (reference sequence). Here the CDR3 DNA reads TGTGCCAGTAGTATGGGGGGTTCCTACAATGAGCAGTTCTTC. This sequence encodes CASSMGGSYNEQFF. The complete variable domain, with remaining parts taken from reference TRBV19 and TRBJ2-1, reads DGGITQSPKYLFRKEGQNVTLSCEQNLNHDAMYWYRQDPGQGLRLIYYSQIVNDFQKGDIAEGYSVSREKKESFPLTVTSAQKNPTAFYLCASSMGGSYNEQFFGPGTRLTVL.

The J gene is TRBJ1-5, the V gene TRBV7-2, with 7 bases that match TRBD1. Trimming removed 5 bases from V and 0 bases from J; junction bases left unmatched: 13. The CDR3 runs to 18 residues. The germline CDR1 and CDR2 sequences are SGHTA and FQGNSA. CDR3 in DNA: TGTGCCAGCAGCACTCGGAGGGGGCGTAATTATAGCAATCAGCCCCAGCATTTT. The encoded protein is CASSTRRGRNYSNQPQHF. The variable domain in full, completed from reference TRBV7-2 and TRBJ1-5, reads GAGVSQSPSNKVTEKGKDVELRCDPISGHTALYWYRQSLGQGLEFLIYFQGNSAPDKSGLPSDRFSAERTGGSVSTLTIQRTQQEDSAVYLCASSTRRGRNYSNQPQHFGDGTRLSIL.

This chain joins TRBV5-1 and TRBJ2-7; 10 bases align to TRBD1. The CDR3 runs to 15 residues. Unmatched junction bases numbered 8, after V lost 4 bases and J lost 4 bases. The germline V gene has CDR1 SGHRS and CDR2 YFSETQ. The CDR3 loop is CASSGPGQGSYEQYF. The CDR3 DNA reads as TGCGCCAGCAGCGGACCGGGACAGGGGTCGTACGAGCAGTACTTC.

This clone turned up a few times. The rearrangement joins TRBV5-1 to TRBJ1-1, with D unresolved. The V end was cut by 1 base, the J end by 11 bases, with 9 bases between. Germline-derived CDR1 and CDR2 are SGHRS and YFSETQ. This CDR3 is 11 amino acids long. As DNA, the CDR3 is TGCGCCAGCAGCTTGACGACTGGGGCTTTCTTT. Amino acid sequence: CASSLTTGAFF.

The CDR3 nucleotides are TGCGCCAGCAGCCAAGATTGGTTTAGTTATGAGACAGGGGGCGTAAGTTATGGCTACACCTTC. It encodes CASSQDWFSYETGGVSYGYTF. The gene calls are TRBV4-3 and TRBJ1-2, with 10 positions matching TRBD1. From germline, CDR1 is LGHNA and CDR2 YSLEER. V lost 0 bases to trimming and J lost 5 bases; unmatched junction nucleotides: 21. This CDR3 contains 21 residues.

This clone has just one count. The genes are TRBV28 and TRBJ2-7, with 10 positions matching TRBD2. V gave up 0 bases and J gave up 7 bases; unmatched junction bases: 12. This CDR3 spans 17 amino acids. CDR1 MDHEN and CDR2 SYDVKM come from the germline V gene. CDR3 sequence: CASSLWALAGAPGEQYF. As DNA, the CDR3 is TGTGCCAGCAGTTTATGGGCTCTAGCGGGAGCCCCGGGTGAGCAGTACTTC.

The genes are TRBV6-1 and TRBJ1-5, with D possibly TRBD1 on 6 matching bases. V lost 1 base to trimming and J lost 11 bases, with 15 bases between them. Germline-derived CDR1 and CDR2 are MNHNS and SASEGT. CDR3 length: 14 residues. CDR3 region: CASSEEGQGRAQHF. The CDR3 DNA reads as TGTGCCAGCAGTGAAGAGGGTCAGGGGAGGGCCCAGCATTTT.

This clone was observed once. The chain carries TRBV5-6 and TRBJ1-2; D possibly corresponds to TRBD1 (6 bases). Germline CDR1 reads SGHDT; CDR2 reads YYEEEE. V was cut by 4 bases and J by 8 bases, with 18 bases left in between. The CDR3 runs to 14 residues. DNA of the CDR3: TGTGCCAGCAGCCAACTAGAGGGGGACGGGGGCTACACCTTC. Its translation is CASSQLEGDGGYTF.

The V call is TRBV6-5, the J call TRBJ2-5, with 9 positions matching TRBD2. The J call may be mistaken, given a closer DNA end match to TRBJ2-7. Per germline, CDR1 MNHEY and CDR2 SVGAGI. This CDR3 spans 14 amino acids. CDR3 coding DNA: TGTGCCACCCATCGACTAGCGGAAGTATACGAGCAGTACTTC. This gives the protein CATHRLAEVYEQYF.

The chain links TRBV9 to TRBJ2-4, with 7 positions matching TRBD2. Germline CDR1 is SGDLS and CDR2 is YYNGEE. V was pared by 4 bases and J by 8 bases, with 12 bases of the junction left unmatched. The CDR3 covers 15 residues. The chain's CDR3 is CASSPLTSAADIQYF. The CDR3 DNA follows: TGTGCCAGCAGCCCACTTACTAGCGCAGCCGACATTCAGTACTTC.

The chain is built from TRBV19 and TRBJ2-3; D may be TRBD1 (6 bases). The V gene's germline CDR1 is LNHDA and CDR2 SQIVND (reference sequence). The V and J ends lost 5 bases and 4 bases respectively, with 22 bases between them. This CDR3 comprises 17 residues. For the CDR3, the DNA is TGTGCCAGTAGTCGTAGCCCACAGGGTCTGGCGTCAGATACGCAGTATTTT. This codes for CASSRSPQGLASDTQYF.